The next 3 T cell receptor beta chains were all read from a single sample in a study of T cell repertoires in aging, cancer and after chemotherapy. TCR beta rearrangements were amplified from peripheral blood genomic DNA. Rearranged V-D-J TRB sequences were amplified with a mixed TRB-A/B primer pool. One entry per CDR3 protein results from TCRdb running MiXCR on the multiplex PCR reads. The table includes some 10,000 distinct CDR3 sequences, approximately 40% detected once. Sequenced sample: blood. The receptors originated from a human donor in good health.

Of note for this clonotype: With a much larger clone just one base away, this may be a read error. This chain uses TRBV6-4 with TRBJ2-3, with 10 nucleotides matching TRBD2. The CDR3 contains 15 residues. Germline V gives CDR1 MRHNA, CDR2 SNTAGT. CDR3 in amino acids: CASSYSTSGTDTQYF. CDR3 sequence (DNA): TGTGCCAGCAGTTACTCGACTAGCGGGACAGATACGCAGTATTTT.

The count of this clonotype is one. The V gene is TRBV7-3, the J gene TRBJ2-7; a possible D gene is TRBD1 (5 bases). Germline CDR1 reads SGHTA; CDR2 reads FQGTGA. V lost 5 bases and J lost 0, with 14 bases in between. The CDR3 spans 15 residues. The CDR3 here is CASSLYSGPSYEQYF. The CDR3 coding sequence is TGTGCCAGCAGCCTCTACTCAGGGCCCTCCTACGAGCAGTACTTC.

The chain's CDR3 is CASGDRLPSDTQYF. As DNA, the CDR3 is TGTGCCAGCGGGGACAGGCTACCTTCAGATACGCAGTATTTT. The V gene is TRBV6-1, the J gene TRBJ2-3; 8 nucleotides match TRBD1. V lost 8 bases to trimming and J lost 4 bases; unmatched junction nucleotides: 8. Germline CDR1 MNHNS, CDR2 SASEGT. CDR3 length: 14 amino acids.